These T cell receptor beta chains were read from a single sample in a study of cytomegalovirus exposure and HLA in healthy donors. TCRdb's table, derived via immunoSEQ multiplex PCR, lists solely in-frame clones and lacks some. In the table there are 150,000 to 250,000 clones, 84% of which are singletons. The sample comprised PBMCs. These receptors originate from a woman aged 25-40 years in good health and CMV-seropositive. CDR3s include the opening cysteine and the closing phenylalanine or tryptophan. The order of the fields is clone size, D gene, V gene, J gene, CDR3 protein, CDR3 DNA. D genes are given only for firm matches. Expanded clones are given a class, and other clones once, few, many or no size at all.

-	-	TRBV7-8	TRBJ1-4	CASGPLANEKLFF	TGTGCCAGCGGGCCGCTCGCCAATGAAAAACTGTTTTTT
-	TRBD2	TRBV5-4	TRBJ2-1	CASSLTGGEQFF	TGTGCCAGCAGCCTGACCGGGGGGGAGCAGTTCTTC
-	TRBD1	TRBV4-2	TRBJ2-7	CASSQPGQGNEQYF	TGTGCCAGCAGCCAACCGGGACAGGGGAACGAGCAGTACTTC
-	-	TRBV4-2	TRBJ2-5	CASSQVTPTGETQYF	TGTGCCAGCAGCCAAGTCACCCCCACGGGAGAGACCCAGTACTTC
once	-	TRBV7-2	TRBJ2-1	CASRLRGPSGNEQFF	TGTGCCAGCAGATTACGGGGTCCTTCCGGGAATGAGCAGTTCTTC
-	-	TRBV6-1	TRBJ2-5	CASKPLTVSQETQYF	TGTGCCAGCAAGCCCCTCACAGTATCTCAAGAGACCCAGTACTTC
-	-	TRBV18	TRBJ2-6	CASSPTVSGANVLTF	TGTGCCAGCTCCCCGACAGTCTCTGGGGCCAACGTCCTGACTTTC
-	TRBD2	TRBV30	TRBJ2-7	CAWSVVAGVYEQYF	TGTGCCTGGAGTGTGGTAGCGGGAGTTTACGAGCAGTACTTC
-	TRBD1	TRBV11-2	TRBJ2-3	CASSLGTGHDTQYF	TGTGCCAGCAGCTTAGGGACAGGGCATGATACGCAGTATTTT
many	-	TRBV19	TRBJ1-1	CASLLTGRTEAFF	TGTGCCAGTTTACTTACAGGGCGCACTGAAGCTTTCTTT
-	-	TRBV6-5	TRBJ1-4	CASSSPGDKKLFF	TGTGCCAGCAGTTCGCCAGGGGACAAAAAACTGTTTTTT
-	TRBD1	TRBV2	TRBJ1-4	CASSPQGAGTNEKLFF	TGTGCCAGCAGTCCCCAGGGGGCCGGGACTAATGAAAAACTGTTTTTT
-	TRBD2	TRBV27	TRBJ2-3	CASNLVAGGGTDTQYF	TGTGCCAGTAACTTGGTAGCGGGAGGTGGCACAGATACGCAGTATTTT
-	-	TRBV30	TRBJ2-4	CAWSVYPETERYF	TGTGCCTGGAGTGTTTATCCCGAGACAGAGCGGTACTTC
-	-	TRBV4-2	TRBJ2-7	CASSQEGHPYEQYF	TGTGCCAGCAGCCAAGAGGGACACCCTTACGAGCAGTACTTC
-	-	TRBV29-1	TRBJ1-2	CSVDTEKDGYTF	TGCAGCGTTGACACAGAGAAGGATGGCTACACCTTC
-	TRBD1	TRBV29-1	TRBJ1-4	CSVVNPSGTGGEKLFF	TGCAGCGTTGTAAATCCTTCGGGGACAGGGGGTGAAAAACTGTTTTTT
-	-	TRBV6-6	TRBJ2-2	CASYDNGELFF	TGTGCCAGCTATGACAACGGGGAGCTGTTTTTT
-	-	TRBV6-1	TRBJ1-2	CASSDPGEGFISGYTF	TGTGCCAGCAGTGACCCCGGGGAGGGCTTCATCAGTGGCTACACCTTC
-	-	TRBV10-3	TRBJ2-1	CAISESLNEQFF	TGTGCCATCAGTGAGTCTCTGAATGAGCAGTTCTTC
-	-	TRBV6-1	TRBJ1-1	CASSGTRLEAFF	TGTGCCAGCAGTGGCACCCGGTTAGAAGCTTTCTTT
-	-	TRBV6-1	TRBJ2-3	CASSEAGGGIDTQYF	TGTGCCAGCAGTGAAGCGGGAGGAGGTATAGATACGCAGTATTTT
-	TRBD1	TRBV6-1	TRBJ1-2	CASNPGQAGDLNTF	TGTGCCAGCAACCCGGGACAGGCGGGAGATCTTAACACCTTC
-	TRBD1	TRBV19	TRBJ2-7	CASSPTGDLYEQYF	TGTGCCAGTAGTCCGACAGGGGACCTCTACGAGCAGTACTTC
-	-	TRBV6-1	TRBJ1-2	CASSEQGRWYGYTF	TGTGCCAGCAGTGAACAGGGAAGGTGGTATGGCTACACCTTC
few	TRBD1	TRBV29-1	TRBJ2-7	CSVAGQGYEQYF	TGCAGCGTTGCCGGACAGGGGTACGAGCAGTACTTC
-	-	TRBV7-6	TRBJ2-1	CASSLGVSGTRNEQFF	TGTGCCAGCAGCTTAGGAGTGAGTGGGACTCGGAATGAGCAGTTCTTC
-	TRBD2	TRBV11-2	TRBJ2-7	CASSLDPRGRWNEQYF	TGTGCCAGCAGCTTAGATCCCCGCGGGAGGTGGAACGAGCAGTACTTC
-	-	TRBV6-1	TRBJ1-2	CASSEAPGRTPYGYTF	TGTGCCAGCAGTGAAGCGCCGGGGAGAACCCCCTATGGCTACACCTTC